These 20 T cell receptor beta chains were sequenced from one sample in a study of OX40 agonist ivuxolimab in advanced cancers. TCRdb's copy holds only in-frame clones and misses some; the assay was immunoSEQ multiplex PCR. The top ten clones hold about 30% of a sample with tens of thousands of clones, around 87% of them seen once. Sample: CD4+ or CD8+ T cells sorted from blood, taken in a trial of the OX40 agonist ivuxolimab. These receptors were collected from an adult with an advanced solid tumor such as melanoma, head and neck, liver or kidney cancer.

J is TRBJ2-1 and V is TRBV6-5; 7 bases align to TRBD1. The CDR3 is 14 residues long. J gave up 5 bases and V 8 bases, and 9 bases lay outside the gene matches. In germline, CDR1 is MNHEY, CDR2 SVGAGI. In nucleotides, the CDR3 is TGTGCCAGCCGAACTAGAGGGGGCAACAATGAGCAGTTCTTC. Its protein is CASRTRGGNNEQFF.

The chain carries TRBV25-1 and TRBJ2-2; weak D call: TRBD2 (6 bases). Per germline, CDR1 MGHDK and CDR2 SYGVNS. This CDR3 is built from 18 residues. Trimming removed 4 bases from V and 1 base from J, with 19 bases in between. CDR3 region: CASSGTTGLPLNTGELFF. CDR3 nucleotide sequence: TGTGCCAGCAGTGGCACCACGGGACTTCCATTGAACACCGGGGAGCTGTTTTTT.

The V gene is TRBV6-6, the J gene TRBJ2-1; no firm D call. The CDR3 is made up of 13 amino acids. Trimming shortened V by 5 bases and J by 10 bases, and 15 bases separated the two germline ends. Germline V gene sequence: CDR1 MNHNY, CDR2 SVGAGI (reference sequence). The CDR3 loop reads CASSPLSRAEQFF. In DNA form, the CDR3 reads TGTGCCAGCAGTCCCCTCTCAAGGGCCGAGCAGTTCTTC.

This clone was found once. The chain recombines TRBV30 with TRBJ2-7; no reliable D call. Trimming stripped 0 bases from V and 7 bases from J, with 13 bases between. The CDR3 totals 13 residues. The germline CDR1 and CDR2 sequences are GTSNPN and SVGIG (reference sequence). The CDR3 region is CAWSVAGPKEQYF. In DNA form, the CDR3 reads TGTGCCTGGAGTGTAGCAGGTCCTAAGGAGCAGTACTTC.

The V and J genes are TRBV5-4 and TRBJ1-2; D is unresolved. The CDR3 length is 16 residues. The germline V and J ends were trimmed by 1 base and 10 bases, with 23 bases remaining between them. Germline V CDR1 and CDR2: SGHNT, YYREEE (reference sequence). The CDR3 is CASSLNLPDPDSAYTF. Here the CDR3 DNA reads TGTGCCAGCAGCTTGAATTTGCCGGACCCAGATAGCGCCTACACCTTC.

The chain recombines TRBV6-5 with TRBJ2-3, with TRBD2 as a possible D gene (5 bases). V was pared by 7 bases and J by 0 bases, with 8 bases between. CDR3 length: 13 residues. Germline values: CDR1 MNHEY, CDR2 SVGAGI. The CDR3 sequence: CASTRGSTDTQYF. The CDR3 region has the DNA TGTGCCAGCACCCGCGGGAGCACAGATACGCAGTATTTT.

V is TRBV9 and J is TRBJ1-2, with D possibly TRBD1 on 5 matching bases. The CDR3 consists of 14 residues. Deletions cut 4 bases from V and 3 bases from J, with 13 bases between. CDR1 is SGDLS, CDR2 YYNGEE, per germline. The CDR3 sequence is CASSLGGTDYGYTF. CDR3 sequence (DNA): TGTGCCAGCAGCCTCGGGGGGACTGACTATGGCTACACCTTC.

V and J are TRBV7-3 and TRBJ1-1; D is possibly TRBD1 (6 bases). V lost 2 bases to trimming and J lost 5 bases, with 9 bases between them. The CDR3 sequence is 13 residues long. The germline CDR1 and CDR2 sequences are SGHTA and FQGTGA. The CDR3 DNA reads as TGTGCCAGCAGCTTATTAGGGGGGACTGAAGCTTTCTTT. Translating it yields CASSLLGGTEAFF. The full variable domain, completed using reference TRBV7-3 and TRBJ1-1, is GAGVSQTPSNKVTEKGKYVELRCDPISGHTALYWYRQSLGQGPEFLIYFQGTGAADDSGLPNDRFFAVRPEGSVSTLKIQRTERGDSAVYLCASSLLGGTEAFFGQGTRLTVV.

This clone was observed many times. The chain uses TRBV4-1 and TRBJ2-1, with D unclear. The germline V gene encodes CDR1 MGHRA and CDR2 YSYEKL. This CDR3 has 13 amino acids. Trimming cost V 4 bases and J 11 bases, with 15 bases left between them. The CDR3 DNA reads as TGCGCCAGCAGCCCCGTGGGCACCCCGCAGCAGTTCTTC. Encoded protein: CASSPVGTPQQFF.

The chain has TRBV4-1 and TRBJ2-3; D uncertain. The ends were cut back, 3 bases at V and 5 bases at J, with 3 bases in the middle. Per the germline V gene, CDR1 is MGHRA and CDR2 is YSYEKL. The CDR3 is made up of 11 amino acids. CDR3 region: CASSHVDTQYF. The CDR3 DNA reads TGCGCCAGCAGCCATGTAGATACGCAGTATTTT.

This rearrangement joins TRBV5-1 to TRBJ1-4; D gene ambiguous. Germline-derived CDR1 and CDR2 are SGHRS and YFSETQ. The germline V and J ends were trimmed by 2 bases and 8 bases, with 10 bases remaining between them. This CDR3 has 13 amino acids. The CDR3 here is CASSLADKEKLFF. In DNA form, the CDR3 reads TGCGCCAGCAGCTTAGCAGATAAAGAAAAACTGTTTTTT.

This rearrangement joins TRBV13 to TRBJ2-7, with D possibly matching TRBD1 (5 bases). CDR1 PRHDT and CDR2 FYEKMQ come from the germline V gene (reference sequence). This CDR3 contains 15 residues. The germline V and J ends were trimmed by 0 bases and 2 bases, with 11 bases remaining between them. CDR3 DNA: TGTGCCAGCAGCTTAGGGTTGGACATCCCCTACGAGCAGTACTTC. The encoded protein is CASSLGLDIPYEQYF.

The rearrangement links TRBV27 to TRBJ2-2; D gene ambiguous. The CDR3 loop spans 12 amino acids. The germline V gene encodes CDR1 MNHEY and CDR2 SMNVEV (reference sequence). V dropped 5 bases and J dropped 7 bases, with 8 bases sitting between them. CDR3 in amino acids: CASSLGFGELFF. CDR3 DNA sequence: TGTGCCAGCAGTCTTGGGTTCGGGGAGCTGTTTTTT.

The CDR3 coding sequence is TGCGCCAGCTGGAGGGACTCCGGGGAGCTGTTTTTT. This translates into CASWRDSGELFF. The chain uses TRBV10-2 and TRBJ2-2; D might be TRBD2 (6 bases). CDR1 WSHSY and CDR2 SAAADI come from the germline V gene. Between the trimmed V and J ends, which lost 8 bases and 6 bases, there was a span of 10 bases. This CDR3 has 12 amino acids.

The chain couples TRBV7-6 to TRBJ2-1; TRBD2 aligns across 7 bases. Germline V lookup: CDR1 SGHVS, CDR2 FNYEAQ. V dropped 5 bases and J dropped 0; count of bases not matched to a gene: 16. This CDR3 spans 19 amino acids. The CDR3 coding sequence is TGTGCCAGCAGCCGCCCCCTATTAAAGGGAGGGAGCTCCTACAATGAGCAGTTCTTC. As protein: CASSRPLLKGGSSYNEQFF.

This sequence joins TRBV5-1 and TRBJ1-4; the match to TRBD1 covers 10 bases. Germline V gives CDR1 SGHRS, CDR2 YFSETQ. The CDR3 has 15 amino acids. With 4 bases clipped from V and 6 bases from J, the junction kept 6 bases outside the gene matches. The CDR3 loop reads CASSLAGTGDEKLFF. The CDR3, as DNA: TGCGCCAGCAGCCTAGCCGGGACAGGGGATGAAAAACTGTTTTTT.

CDR3 nucleotide sequence: TGCGCCAGCAGCTTTAGGGGGCACAACACTGAAGCTTTCTTT. Amino acids: CASSFRGHNTEAFF. This chain uses TRBV5-1 with TRBJ1-1; 7 bases map to TRBD1. The CDR3 has 14 amino acids. Germline values: CDR1 SGHRS, CDR2 YFSETQ. With 2 bases clipped from V and 2 bases from J, the junction kept 3 bases outside the gene matches.

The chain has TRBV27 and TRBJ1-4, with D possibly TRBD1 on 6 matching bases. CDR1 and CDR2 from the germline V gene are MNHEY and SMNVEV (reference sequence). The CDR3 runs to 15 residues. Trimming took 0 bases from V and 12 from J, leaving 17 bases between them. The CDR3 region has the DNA TGTGCCAGCAGTTTATCAGGGGCCCGGGGGGGCCAACTGTTTTTT. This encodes CASSLSGARGGQLFF.

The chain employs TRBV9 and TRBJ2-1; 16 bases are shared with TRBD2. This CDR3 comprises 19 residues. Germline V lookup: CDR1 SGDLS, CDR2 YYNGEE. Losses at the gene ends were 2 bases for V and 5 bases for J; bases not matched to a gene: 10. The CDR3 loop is CASSVREGTSGRAHNEQFF. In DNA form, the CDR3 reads TGTGCCAGCAGCGTCCGTGAGGGGACTAGCGGGAGGGCCCACAATGAGCAGTTCTTC.

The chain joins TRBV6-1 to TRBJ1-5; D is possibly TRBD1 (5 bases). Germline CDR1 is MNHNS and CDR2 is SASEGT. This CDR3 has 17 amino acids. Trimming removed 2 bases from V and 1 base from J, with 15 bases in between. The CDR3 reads CASSEYPTDLSNQPQHF. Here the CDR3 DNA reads TGTGCCAGCAGTGAATACCCGACAGATCTAAGCAATCAGCCCCAGCATTTT.